This T cell receptor beta chain comes out of a study of human T cells and chemical hapten exposure. Trimming shortened V by 5 bases and J by 7 bases, and 24 bases separated the two germline ends. CDR3 length: 16 residues. This clonotype came up a few times. Regarding time point: pre-sensitization, week 0. The treatment here: therapeutic diphenylcyclopropenone sensitization with weekly scalp DPC. Separate cDNA molecules received unique molecular identifiers, which the library attached to them. As handled by the study authors: Sample TCR totals centred on a median of around 100,000, ranging about 23,224 to 700,000. TCRdb called the RACE reads again in MiXCR, with one record for every CDR3 protein. TCRdb's processing, not the authors', yielded these V and J calls. The sample shows tens of thousands of distinct CDR3 sequences, around 9.9% of them seen only once.

The V gene is TRBV12-3 or TRBV12-4, the J gene TRBJ2-7, with D possibly TRBD2 on 5 matching bases. This clonotype originated in a woman between 50 and 59 years old with alopecia areata. Some clones in this sample may be carry-over from other donors' samples. Sample: whole blood, taken in connection with sensitization to the hapten diphenylcyclopropenone (DPC). The CDR3 sequence is CASSPTLGVEAREQYF. The CDR3 nucleotides are TGTGCCAGCAGTCCAACACTAGGAGTTGAGGCGCGGGAGCAGTACTTC.